This T cell receptor (beta chain) comes out of a study of monozygotic twins with inflammatory bowel disease (dated by TCRdb to 2018 to 2020). Regarding the complete study: A total of 28 monozygotic twin pairs were included in the full study, comprising nine German pairs (four IBD-concordant, five IBD-discordant) and 19 IBD-discordant Danish pairs. Within discordant pairs, disease-associated traits were sought mainly by comparing IBD patients with their genetically identical healthy co-twins. Each individual had, on average, about 151 000 unique TCRalpha sequences and 181 000 unique TCRbeta sequences available for analysis. Overall results and qualifications from the work: A decrease in TCRbeta repertoire diversity, as measured by inverse Simpson index, was observed in IBD patients compared with their healthy co-twins. Repertoire similarity did not differ between concordant and discordant twins, possibly due to limited statistical power. Compared with healthy twins, IBD patients shared fewer clonotypes with other individuals, and the difference was most pronounced in patients with signs of disease activity. The results gave no support for a single strong signal or clonotype linked to IBD. The analysis was unable to tell different T cell subtypes apart. Background noise and inter-individual variability may have been introduced into the repertoires by the differing immunosuppressive treatments among patients.

The library was produced with 5' RACE. For each TCR library, 3,000 to 3,500 ng of total RNA was used. For each sample, cDNA synthesis with SMARTScribe reverse transcriptase was split into eight separate reactions. During cDNA synthesis, template switching introduced unique molecular identifiers that contained a 6-nucleotide sample barcode. Amplification of TCRalpha and TCRbeta cDNA involved two nested PCRs of about 15 and 9 cycles, and each PCR was followed by bead purification. Before amplification, the cDNA was both treated with uracil DNA-glycosylase and purified with the QIAquick PCR purification kit. The second PCR was the step at which Illumina TruSeq-compatible adapters and sample-specific barcodes were added. Library quality and concentration were checked on TapeStation and Qubit, and libraries were pooled at approximately 4.7 ng each. Pooled libraries were sequenced on an Illumina HiSeq2500 single-index Rapid Run with 2 x 100 bp reads and custom sequencing primers. In the original analysis: UMI-based consensus assembly with MiGEC version 1.2.6 was used to correct PCR and sequencing errors. MiXCR version 2.1.1 handled V(D)J alignment, clonotype assembly and CDR3 extraction. To normalise gene usage, clonotype sharing and MAIT/NKT TCR abundance, the top 1000, 10 000 and 20 000 clonotypes in each sample were analysed. After downsampling to 27 000 UMIs, diversity was calculated as the inverse Simpson index using the vegan R package. Paired Mann-Whitney U tests were applied to discordant twin pairs, and Benjamini-Hochberg correction was used for multiple testing. TCRdb reprocessed the reads and provides one entry for every CDR3 protein sequence; no DNA is given. TCRdb's processing, not the authors', yielded these V and J calls. This sample's table lists approximately 160,000 distinct CDR3 sequences. The ten most abundant clones make up less than 8% of the sample.

From each donor, a roughly 2.6 ml peripheral blood sample was collected into PAXgene tubes and stored at -80 degrees C. Without any T cell sorting, total RNA was extracted from whole blood using the PAXgene blood miRNA kit on an automated QIAcube. Peripheral blood from monozygotic twin pairs concordant or discordant for inflammatory bowel disease was subjected to deep TCRalpha and TCRbeta repertoire profiling with unique molecular barcoding. For every twin pair, smoking habits were documented, and each individual was categorised as a current, former or never smoker. Regarding this clonotype: The clone's antigen remains unknown.

The source material was blood. This sequence was found in a human donor with ulcerative colitis or Crohn's disease, or a healthy co-twin of an affected twin (not recorded which).

For the CDR3, the sequence is CASSVTVYNEQFF. Here the chain combines TRBV10-2 and TRBJ2-1. Including cysteine and phenylalanine, the CDR3 has 13 amino acids. The DNA is unrecorded. The germline V gene gives CDR1 as WSHSY and CDR2 as SAAADI.